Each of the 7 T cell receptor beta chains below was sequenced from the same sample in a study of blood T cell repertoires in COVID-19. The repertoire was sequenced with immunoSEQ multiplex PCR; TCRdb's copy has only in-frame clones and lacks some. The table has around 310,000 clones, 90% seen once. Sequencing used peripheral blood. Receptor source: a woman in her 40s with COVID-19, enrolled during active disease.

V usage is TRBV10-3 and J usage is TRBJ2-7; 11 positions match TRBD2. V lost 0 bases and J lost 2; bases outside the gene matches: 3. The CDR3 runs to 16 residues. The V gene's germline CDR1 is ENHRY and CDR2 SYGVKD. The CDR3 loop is CAISESGLAGTYEQYF. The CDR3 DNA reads TGTGCCATCAGTGAGTCTGGACTAGCGGGTACCTACGAGCAGTACTTC.

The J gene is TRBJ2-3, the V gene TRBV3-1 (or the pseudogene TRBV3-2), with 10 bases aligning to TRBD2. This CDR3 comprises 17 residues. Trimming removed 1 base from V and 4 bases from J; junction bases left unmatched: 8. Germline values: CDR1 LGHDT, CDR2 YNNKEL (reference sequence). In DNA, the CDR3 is TGTGCCAGCAGCCAAGCCGCTAGCGGGAGAAGAGCAGATACGCAGTATTTT. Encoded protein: CASSQAASGRRADTQYF.

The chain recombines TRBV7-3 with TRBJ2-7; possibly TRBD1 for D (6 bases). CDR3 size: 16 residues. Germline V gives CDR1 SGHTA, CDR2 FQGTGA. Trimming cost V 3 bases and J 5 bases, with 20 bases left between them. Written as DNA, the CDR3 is TGTGCCAGCAGCTTGGGCCGGGACAACCTGGGCCACGAGCAGTACTTC. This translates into CASSLGRDNLGHEQYF.

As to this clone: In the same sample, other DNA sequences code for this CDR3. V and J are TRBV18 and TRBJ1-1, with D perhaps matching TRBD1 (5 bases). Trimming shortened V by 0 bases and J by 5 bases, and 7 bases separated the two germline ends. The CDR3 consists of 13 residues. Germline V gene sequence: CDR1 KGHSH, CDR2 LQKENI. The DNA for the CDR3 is TGTGCCAGCTCACCACCGGGGGGGACTGAAGCTTTCTTT. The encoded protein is CASSPPGGTEAFF.

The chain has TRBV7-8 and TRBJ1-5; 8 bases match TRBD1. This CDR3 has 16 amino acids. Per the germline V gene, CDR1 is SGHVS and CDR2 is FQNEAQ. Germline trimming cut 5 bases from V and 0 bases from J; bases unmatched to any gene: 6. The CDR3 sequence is CASSTRQGHSNQPQHF. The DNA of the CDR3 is TGTGCCAGCAGCACCAGACAGGGGCATAGCAATCAGCCCCAGCATTTT.

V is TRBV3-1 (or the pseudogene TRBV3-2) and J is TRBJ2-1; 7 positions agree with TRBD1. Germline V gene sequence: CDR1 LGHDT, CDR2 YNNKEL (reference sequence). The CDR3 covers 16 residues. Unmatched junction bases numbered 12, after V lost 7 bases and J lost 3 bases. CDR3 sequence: CASTLARTGVYNEQFF. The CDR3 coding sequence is TGTGCCAGCACCCTGGCCCGGACAGGCGTCTACAATGAGCAGTTCTTC.

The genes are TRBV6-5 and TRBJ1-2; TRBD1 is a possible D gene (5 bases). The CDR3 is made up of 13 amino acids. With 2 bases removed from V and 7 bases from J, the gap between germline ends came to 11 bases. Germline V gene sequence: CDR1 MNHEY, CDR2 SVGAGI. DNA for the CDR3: TGTGCCAGCAGTTACAATTGGGACTCTGGCTACACCTTC. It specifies CASSYNWDSGYTF.